The 20 T cell receptor beta chains below all came from one sample that was sequenced in a study of identical twins. MiXCR, run by TCRdb on the 5' RACE reads, gives a single entry per CDR3 protein. Of some 1,700,000 distinct CDR3 sequences listed, 25% to 35% are singletons. The sample was cord blood. Receptors originate from a newborn girl in good health.

This chain uses TRBV20-1 with TRBJ2-1; 7 nucleotides match TRBD2. With 6 bases clipped from V and 9 bases from J, the junction kept 11 bases outside the gene matches. This CDR3 has 13 residues. Germline CDR1 and CDR2: DFQATT and SNEGSKA (reference sequence). Here the CDR3 DNA reads TGCAGTGCAACCGGGACTATTCAGAGTGAGCAGTTCTTC. Translation gives CSATGTIQSEQFF.

A few counts support this clonotype. V and J are TRBV6-1 and TRBJ2-3; D is unresolved. The CDR3 has 13 residues. Germline V gene lookup returns CDR1 MNHNS and CDR2 SASEGT. V lost 7 bases and J 0 bases, leaving 8 bases between the germline ends. Here the CDR3 reads CASNPGSTDTQYF. CDR3 nucleotides: TGTGCCAGCAACCCAGGAAGCACAGATACGCAGTATTTT.

The V gene is TRBV7-9, the J gene TRBJ2-6; the D gene is possibly TRBD1 (6 bases). This CDR3 has 15 residues. Trimming stripped 4 bases from V and 4 bases from J, with 11 bases between. Germline V gene lookup returns CDR1 SEHNR and CDR2 FQNEAQ (reference sequence). As DNA, the CDR3 is TGTGCCAGCAGCTCTACAGGGTGGGGGGCCAACGTCCTGACTTTC. Its protein is CASSSTGWGANVLTF.

As concerns this clonotype: This may arise from a read error, as a much more abundant clone is one base away. CDR3 region: CSARDREAGEAYNEQYF. CDR3 nucleotide sequence: TGCAGTGCTAGAGATCGAGAGGCGGGAGAGGCTTACAATGAGCAGTACTTC. The genes are TRBV20-1 and TRBJ2-4; 7 bases align to TRBD2. The trim removed 0 bases at V and 13 bases at J, leaving 21 bases unmatched. Germline V lookup: CDR1 DFQATT, CDR2 SNEGSKA (reference sequence). This CDR3 is built from 17 residues.

The chain couples TRBV11-2 to TRBJ1-2; D may be TRBD1 (5 bases). CDR3 length: 15 residues. The V end was cut by 2 bases, the J end by 0 bases, with 10 bases between. Germline CDR1 and CDR2: SGHAT and FQNNGV. CDR3 region: CASSLTGLANYGYTF. In nucleotides, the CDR3 is TGTGCCAGCAGCTTAACAGGCCTAGCTAACTATGGCTACACCTTC.

The chain combines TRBV2 with TRBJ2-1; 8 positions agree with TRBD2. CDR1 is SNHLY and CDR2 is FYNNEI in the germline V gene. The CDR3 has 16 residues. Losses at the gene ends were 4 bases for V and 0 bases for J; bases not matched to a gene: 5. The chain's CDR3 is CASSGRGGSSYNEQFF. As DNA, the CDR3 is TGTGCCAGCAGTGGCCGGGGGGGGAGCTCCTACAATGAGCAGTTCTTC.

This CDR3 reads CASSPRLAGGPEPGYTQYF. For the CDR3, the DNA is TGTGCCAGCAGCCCAAGACTAGCGGGCGGTCCCGAGCCCGGCTATACGCAGTATTTT. The J gene is TRBJ2-3, the V gene TRBV9, with 10 bases lining up with TRBD2. The CDR3 is made up of 19 amino acids. Germline V gives CDR1 SGDLS, CDR2 YYNGEE. J was trimmed by 7 bases and V by 4 bases; bases with no gene match: 21.

This chain connects TRBV20-1 to TRBJ2-5, with 9 positions matching TRBD2. J lost 11 bases, V lost 4 bases, and 14 bases had no gene match. There are 14 residues in the CDR3. Germline assignment: CDR1 DFQATT and CDR2 SNEGSKA (reference sequence). The CDR3 here is CSATTGLANNEQYF. The DNA of the CDR3 is TGCAGTGCTACCACCGGACTAGCGAACAATGAGCAGTACTTC.

This clonotype was detected only once. This chain uses TRBV4-1 with TRBJ2-1; 7 nucleotides match TRBD2. The CDR3 has 17 amino acids. CDR1 is MGHRA and CDR2 is YSYEKL in the germline V gene. J gave up 2 bases and V 3 bases, and 10 bases lay outside the gene matches. CDR3 bases: TGCGCCAGCAGCCACCTTCTAGGCGGGAGCGCCTACAATGAGCAGTTCTTC. Translating gives CASSHLLGGSAYNEQFF.

This clonotype appeared a few times. The rearrangement joins TRBV28 to TRBJ2-3; 7 positions match TRBD2. Germline CDR1 reads MDHEN; CDR2 reads SYDVKM. This CDR3 contains 16 residues. Trimming took 7 bases from V and 2 from J; bases not matched to a gene: 12. The chain's CDR3 is CASTIGAGETTDTQYF. CDR3 DNA: TGTGCCAGCACCATAGGGGCGGGAGAGACCACAGATACGCAGTATTTT.

This clonotype came up a few times. The chain is built from TRBV7-8 and TRBJ1-2; 10 positions match TRBD1. This CDR3 has 16 amino acids. Per the germline V gene, CDR1 is SGHVS and CDR2 is FQNEAQ. V gave up 4 bases and J gave up 7 bases; unmatched junction bases: 12. CDR3 in amino acids: CASSSVFGTGEVGYTF. CDR3 coding DNA: TGTGCCAGCAGCTCCGTTTTTGGGACAGGGGAGGTTGGCTACACCTTC.

The rearrangement joins TRBV6-5 to TRBJ2-1; D is perhaps TRBD2 (6 bases). This CDR3 is 16 amino acids long. The ends were cut back, 6 bases at V and 9 bases at J, with 24 bases in the middle. Germline V CDR1 and CDR2: MNHEY, SVGAGI. The DNA for the CDR3 is TGTGCCAGCAGGGGAACCAGCGGGTTCTTGGCGAGTGAGCAGTTCTTC. Its translation: CASRGTSGFLASEQFF.

The chain couples TRBV18 to TRBJ2-3, with a tentative D call TRBD2 (5 bases). Between the trimmed V and J ends, which lost 10 bases and 10 bases, there was a span of 18 bases. The CDR3 is 12 residues long. Germline-derived CDR1 and CDR2 are KGHSH and LQKENI. In nucleotides, the CDR3 is TGTGCCAACTCCAGGACGGGGTCGGCGCAGTATTTT. It yields the protein CANSRTGSAQYF.

This clonotype came up a few times. The chain carries TRBV24-1 and TRBJ2-3; D not certain. Germline V CDR1 and CDR2: KGHDR, SFDVKD. The germline V and J ends were trimmed by 1 base and 6 bases, with 16 bases remaining between them. CDR3 length equals 16 residues. CDR3 in amino acids: CATSDFPGTRSDTQYF. CDR3 bases: TGTGCCACCAGTGATTTCCCGGGTACAAGGTCGGATACGCAGTATTTT.

In its sample, this clonotype was seen a few times. V usage is TRBV7-9 and J usage is TRBJ2-1; D ambiguous. This CDR3 has 12 amino acids. Germline values: CDR1 SEHNR, CDR2 FQNEAQ (reference sequence). The ends were cut back, 4 bases at V and 9 bases at J, with 10 bases in the middle. CDR3 DNA sequence: TGTGCCAGCAGCTCCCGATTTATTGAGCAGTTCTTC. This codes for CASSSRFIEQFF.

The chain carries TRBV20-1 and TRBJ2-7; unclear D gene. Germline V gene lookup returns CDR1 DFQATT and CDR2 SNEGSKA (reference sequence). The CDR3 spans 16 residues. V was shortened by 5 bases and J by 3 bases, with 23 bases between the two germline ends. This CDR3 is CSASEWIRPFLYEQYF. DNA for the CDR3: TGCAGTGCTTCAGAGTGGATAAGGCCTTTCCTCTACGAGCAGTACTTC.

This rearrangement joins TRBV5-1 to TRBJ2-3; D unresolved. This CDR3 is built from 15 residues. Per germline, CDR1 SGHRS and CDR2 YFSETQ. V was trimmed by 0 bases and J by 4 bases, leaving 12 bases between them. This CDR3 reads CASSLVSKLSDTQYF. In DNA, the CDR3 is TGCGCCAGCAGCTTGGTCTCAAAGCTATCAGATACGCAGTATTTT.

The chain's CDR3 is CASSVLGATDTQYF. CDR3 nucleotides: TGTGCCAGCAGCGTATTGGGGGCGACAGATACGCAGTATTTT. The chain carries TRBV9 and TRBJ2-3, with a tentative D call TRBD1 (6 bases). CDR1 is SGDLS, CDR2 YYNGEE, per germline. V gave up 1 base and J gave up 3 bases, with 9 bases separating them. The CDR3 totals 14 residues.

J is TRBJ2-3 and V is TRBV7-2; TRBD2 matches 7 bases. J gave up 6 bases and V 2 bases, and 5 bases lay outside the gene matches. Germline values: CDR1 SGHTA, CDR2 FQGNSA. This CDR3 has 14 amino acids. The CDR3 sequence: CASSLTMGGDTQYF. The CDR3 DNA follows: TGTGCCAGCAGCTTAACGATGGGAGGGGATACGCAGTATTTT.

In this sample, this clonotype turned up a few times. The chain recombines TRBV28 with TRBJ1-2, with D perhaps TRBD1 (6 bases). The V gene lost 5 bases and the J gene lost 3 bases, with 16 bases spanning the gap. This CDR3 contains 15 residues. CDR1 and CDR2 (germline): MDHEN, SYDVKM. This CDR3 is CASSAGMGHYYGYTF. In nucleotides, the CDR3 is TGTGCCAGCAGTGCTGGTATGGGACATTACTATGGCTACACCTTC.